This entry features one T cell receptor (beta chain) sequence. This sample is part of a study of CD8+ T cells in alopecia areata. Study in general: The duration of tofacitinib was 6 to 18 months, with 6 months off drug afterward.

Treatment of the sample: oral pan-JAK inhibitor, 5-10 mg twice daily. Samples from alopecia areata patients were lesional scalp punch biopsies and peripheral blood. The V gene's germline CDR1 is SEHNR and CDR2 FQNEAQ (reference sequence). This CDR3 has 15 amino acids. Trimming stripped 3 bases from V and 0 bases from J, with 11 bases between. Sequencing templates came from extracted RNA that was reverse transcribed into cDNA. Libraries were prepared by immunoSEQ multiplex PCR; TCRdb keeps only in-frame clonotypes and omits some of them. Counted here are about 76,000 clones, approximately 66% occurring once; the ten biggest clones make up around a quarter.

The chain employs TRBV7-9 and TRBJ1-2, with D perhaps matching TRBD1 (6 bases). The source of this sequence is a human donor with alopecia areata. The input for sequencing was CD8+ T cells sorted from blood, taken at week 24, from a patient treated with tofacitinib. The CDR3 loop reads CASSFLGQSNYGYTF. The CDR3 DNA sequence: TGTGCCAGCAGCTTCCTCGGACAGTCTAACTATGGCTACACCTTC. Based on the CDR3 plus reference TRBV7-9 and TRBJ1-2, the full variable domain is DTGVSQNPRHKITKRGQNVTFRCDPISEHNRLYWYRQTLGQGPEFLTYFQNEAQLEKSRLLSDRFSAERPKGSFSTLEIQRTEQGDSAMYLCASSFLGQSNYGYTFGSGTRLTVV.